This T cell receptor (beta chain) was captured by sequencing in a study of T cell repertoires in cytomegalovirus infection. Using its own MiXCR run on the reads, TCRdb lists one record per CDR3 protein. The sample contains some 800,000 distinct CDR3 sequences, about 30% of which appear only once. As concerns this clonotype: Antigen specificity is unknown.

J was trimmed by 5 bases and V by 3 bases; bases with no gene match: 10. The V gene's germline CDR1 is SGDLS and CDR2 YYNGEE. The CDR3 has 15 amino acids. The sample consisted of cultured CD8+ T cells from PBMCs, taken from culture after CMV antigen stimulation. The receptor comes from a human donor in good health (CMV status not recorded). Some clones in this sample may be carry-over from other donors' samples. The rearrangement joins TRBV9 to TRBJ1-1; the match to TRBD1 covers 7 bases. The CDR3 nucleotides read TGTGCCAGCAGCGCCCTTCCCGGCAGGGGGACTGAAGCTTTCTTT. As protein: CASSALPGRGTEAFF.